The T cell receptor beta chain described here comes from a study of response to subunit inactivated influenza vaccine. Study-wide points: With each seasonal influenza vaccination, the authors suggested, few new T cells are recruited.

TCRdb reprocessed the RT-PCR reads via MiXCR and lists one record per CDR3 protein. The repertoire includes a few hundred thousand distinct CDR3 sequences, about a fifth of them detected once, and about 10% sits in the top ten. This clonotype was observed many times. The antigen remains undetermined. Germline V gene lookup returns CDR1 SGHVS and CDR2 FQNEAQ. The germline V and J ends were trimmed by 5 bases and 3 bases, with 11 bases remaining between them. There are 14 residues in the CDR3. This chain connects TRBV7-8 to TRBJ1-5, with unresolved D. Sequenced material: PBMCs from blood, taken less than 22 months after vaccination. The receptor's source is a man aged 45-69 years who received an inactivated influenza vaccine. For the CDR3, the DNA is TGTGCCAGCAGCCCAATGGTCGTCAATCAGCCCCAGCATTTT. It translates to CASSPMVVNQPQHF.